The source of this TCR beta chain is a study of T-cell memory formation after mild COVID-19 (dated by TCRdb to the early 2020s). As for the study more broadly: TCR sequence clusters from the two donors were found to be largely donor specific. Two young, previously healthy adult volunteers made up the cohort, one male and one female. T-cell clones expanding and contracting after mild COVID-19 in two donors were tracked by longitudinal TCRalpha and TCRbeta repertoire sequencing. Overall study results and their limits: Whether the second-wave clones peaking on day 37 were SARS-CoV-2 specific was not confirmed. Contracting CD4+ clones turned up mainly in the CM and EM memory subsets, whereas EMRA was where CD8+ clones were enriched. The detection of some responding clones in pre-infection memory suggests that pre-existing cross-reactive memory T cells joined the SARS-CoV-2 response. The study covered only two mild cases, and larger cohorts including severe cases with pre-infection samples were considered necessary. From day 15 to 85, contracting clones showed balanced CD4/CD8 phenotypes, whereas a second wave of clones that expanded from day 15 to 37 leaned towards CD4+.

The instrument given in TCRdb is Illumina NovaSeq 6000. TCRalpha and TCRbeta cDNA libraries were constructed by 5'RACE with constant-segment primers, with sample barcodes and unique molecular identifiers being introduced. Trizol reagent was used to extract RNA from every sample. Amplification of the libraries took two PCR steps, and the second step added a second sample barcode plus Illumina TruSeq adapters. The libraries were sequenced on an Illumina NovaSeq using 2 x 150 bp paired-end reads. The source study handled its data this way. Reads were demultiplexed and collapsed into UMI-guided consensus sequences with migec v1.2.7. Using mixcr v2.1.11, UMI consensuses were aligned to TRA and TRB V and J templates and then assembled into clonotypes. Clonotypes were classified as expanded or contracted when called significant by both edgeR and NoisET, with noise models trained on biological replicates. edgeR calls used a false discovery rate-adjusted p below 0.01 and a log2 fold-change threshold of 1. As an exploratory analysis of dynamics, max-normalized trajectories of the 1000 most abundant clonotypes were examined by PCA with hierarchical clustering. Separately sequenced CD4+ and CD8+ repertoires were used to assign the CD4 or CD8 phenotype of responding clones. The public reads were quality trimmed at Q25 with fastp and then assembled into clones with MiXCR by TCRdb, keeping productive beta chains. Records with the same CDR3 protein are collapsed into one entry carrying the most frequent genes and DNA. For this entry, the V and J calls and clone size follow TCRdb and not the study's own pipeline. The sample table holds about 450,000 distinct CDR3 sequences, of which 20% to 30% were seen once. Around 12% of the sample comes from the top ten.

Cut back by 0 bases and 3 bases, the V and J ends lie 14 bases apart. The germline V gene gives CDR1 as MGHRA and CDR2 as YSYEKL. Spanning cysteine to phenylalanine, the CDR3 consists of 16 amino acids. The DNA shown is the 48-base CDR3, in frame from base 1. To note about this clonotype: Which antigen it targets is not known. Base qualities were left out, and no much larger clone turns up one base away.

Ficoll-Paque density gradient centrifugation was used to isolate PBMCs. Specimen: PBMCs or a T cell subset sorted from them (not recorded which). The sequence is built from TRBV4-1 and TRBJ1-2; a tentative D match to TRBD1 spans 5 bases. This TCR derives from an adult woman who had mild COVID-19 (a few samples of this study predate the infection). The sample titles of this study are shuffled in the database, so cell type and time point are left out; the donor was told from shared clones. The nucleotides are TGCGCCAGCAGCCAAGATCGGTGGGGCGCTGACTATGGCTACACCTTC. Its translation reads: CASSQDRWGADYGYTF.